This T cell receptor (beta chain) was found in a study of T cells in localized non-small cell lung cancer. Assay: immunoSEQ multiplex PCR; the TCRdb copy retains only in-frame clones and omits some. The table lists 48,000 or so clones, around 86% of them singletons. Germline V gene sequence: CDR1 SGDLS, CDR2 YYNGEE. The CDR3 is 12 residues long. V was pared by 3 bases and J by 4 bases, with 4 bases between. The source material was peripheral blood, sampled before any cancer treatment. This TCR was recovered from a male donor at least 60 years old with stage III squamous cell lung carcinoma. The chain carries TRBV9 and TRBJ2-2; D gene uncertain. The CDR3 nucleotides are TGTGCCAGCAGCGACATCACCGGGGAGCTGTTTTTT. Protein sequence: CASSDITGELFF.